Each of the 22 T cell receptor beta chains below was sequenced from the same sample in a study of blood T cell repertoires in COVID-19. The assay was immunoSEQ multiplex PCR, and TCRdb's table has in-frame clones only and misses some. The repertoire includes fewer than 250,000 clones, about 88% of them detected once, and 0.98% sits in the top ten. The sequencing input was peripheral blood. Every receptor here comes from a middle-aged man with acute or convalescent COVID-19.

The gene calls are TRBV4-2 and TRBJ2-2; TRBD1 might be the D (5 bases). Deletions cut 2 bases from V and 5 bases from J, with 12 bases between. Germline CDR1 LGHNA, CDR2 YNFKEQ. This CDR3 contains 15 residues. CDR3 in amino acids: CASSQPDIKTGELFF. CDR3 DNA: TGTGCCAGCAGCCAACCGGACATAAAGACCGGGGAGCTGTTTTTT.

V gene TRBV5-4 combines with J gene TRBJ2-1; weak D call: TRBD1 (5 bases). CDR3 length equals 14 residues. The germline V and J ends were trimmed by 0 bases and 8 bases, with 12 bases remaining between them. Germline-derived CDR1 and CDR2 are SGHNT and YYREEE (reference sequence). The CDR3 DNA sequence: TGTGCCAGCAGCTTGGAGGGGTATCGGGATGAGCAGTTCTTC. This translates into CASSLEGYRDEQFF.

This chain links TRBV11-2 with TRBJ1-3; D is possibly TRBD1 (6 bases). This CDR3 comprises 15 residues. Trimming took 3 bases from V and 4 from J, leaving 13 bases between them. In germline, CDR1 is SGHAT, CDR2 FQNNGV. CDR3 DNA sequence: TGTGCCAGCAGCTTGTTACAGGGTCTAGGAAACACCATATATTTT. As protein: CASSLLQGLGNTIYF.

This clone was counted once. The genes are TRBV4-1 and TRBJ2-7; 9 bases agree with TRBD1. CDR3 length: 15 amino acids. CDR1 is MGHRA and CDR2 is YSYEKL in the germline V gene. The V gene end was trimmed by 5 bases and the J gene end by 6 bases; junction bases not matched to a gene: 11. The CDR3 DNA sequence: TGCGCCAGCAGCATTGGGACAGGGATGTTTAGCGAGCAGTACTTC. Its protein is CASSIGTGMFSEQYF.

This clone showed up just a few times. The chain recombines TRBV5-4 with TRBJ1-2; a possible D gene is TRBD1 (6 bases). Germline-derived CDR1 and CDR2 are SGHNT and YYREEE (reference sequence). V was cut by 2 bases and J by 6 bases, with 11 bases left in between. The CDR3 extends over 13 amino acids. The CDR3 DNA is TGTGCCAGCAGCTTCAGGGGTATCGATGGCTACACCTTC. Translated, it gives CASSFRGIDGYTF. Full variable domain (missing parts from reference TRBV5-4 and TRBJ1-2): ETGVTQSPTHLIKTRGQQVTLRCSSQSGHNTVSWYQQALGQGPQFIFQYYREEENGRGNFPPRFSGLQFPNYSSELNVNALELDDSALYLCASSFRGIDGYTFGSGTRLTVV.

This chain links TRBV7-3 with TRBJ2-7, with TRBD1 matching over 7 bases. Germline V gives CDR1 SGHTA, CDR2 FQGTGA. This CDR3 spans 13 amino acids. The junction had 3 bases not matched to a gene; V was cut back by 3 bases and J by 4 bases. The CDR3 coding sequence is TGTGCCAGCAGCTTCGGGACAGAGTACGAGCAGTACTTC. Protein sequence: CASSFGTEYEQYF.

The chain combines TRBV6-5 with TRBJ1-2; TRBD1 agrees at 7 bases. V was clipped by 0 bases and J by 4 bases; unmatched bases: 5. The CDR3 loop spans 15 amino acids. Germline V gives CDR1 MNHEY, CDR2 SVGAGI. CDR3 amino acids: CASSYSPGGVYGYTF. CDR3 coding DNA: TGTGCCAGCAGTTACTCACCAGGGGGAGTCTATGGCTACACCTTC.

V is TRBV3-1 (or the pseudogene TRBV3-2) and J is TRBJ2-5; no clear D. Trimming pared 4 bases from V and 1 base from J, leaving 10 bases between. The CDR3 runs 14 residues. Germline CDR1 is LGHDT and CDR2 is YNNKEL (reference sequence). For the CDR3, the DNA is TGTGCCAGCAGCCCTGACAACCTCCAAGAGACCCAGTACTTC. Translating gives CASSPDNLQETQYF.

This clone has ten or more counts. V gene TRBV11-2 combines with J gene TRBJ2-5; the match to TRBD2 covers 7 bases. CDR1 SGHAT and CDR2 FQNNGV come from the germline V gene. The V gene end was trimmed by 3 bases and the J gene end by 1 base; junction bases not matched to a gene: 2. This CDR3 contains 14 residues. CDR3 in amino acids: CASSFWGGQETQYF. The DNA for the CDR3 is TGTGCCAGCAGCTTTTGGGGGGGCCAAGAGACCCAGTACTTC. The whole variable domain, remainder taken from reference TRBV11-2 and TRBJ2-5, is EAGVAQSPRYKIIEKRQSVAFWCNPISGHATLYWYQQILGQGPKLLIQFQNNGVVDDSQLPKDRFSAERLKGVDSTLKIQPAKLEDSAVYLCASSFWGGQETQYFGPGTRLLVL.

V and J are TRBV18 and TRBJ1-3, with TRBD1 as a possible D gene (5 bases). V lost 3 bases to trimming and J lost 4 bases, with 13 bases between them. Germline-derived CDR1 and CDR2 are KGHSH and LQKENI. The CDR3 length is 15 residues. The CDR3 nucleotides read TGTGCCAGCTCACCCTCCGGGGGTGAGGGAAACACCATATATTTT. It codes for CASSPSGGEGNTIYF.

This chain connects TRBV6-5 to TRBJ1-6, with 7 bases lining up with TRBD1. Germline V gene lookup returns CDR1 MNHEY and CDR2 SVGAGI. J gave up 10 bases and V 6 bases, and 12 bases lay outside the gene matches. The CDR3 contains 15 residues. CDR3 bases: TGTGCCAGCAGCCCCGCCGCCAGGGGGTACTCACCCCTCCACTTT. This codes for CASSPAARGYSPLHF.

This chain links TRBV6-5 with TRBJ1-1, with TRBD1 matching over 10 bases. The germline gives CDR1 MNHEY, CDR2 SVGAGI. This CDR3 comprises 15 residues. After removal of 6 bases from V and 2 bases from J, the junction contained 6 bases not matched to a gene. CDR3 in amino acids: CASRAGTGDNTEAFF. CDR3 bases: TGTGCCAGCAGGGCCGGGACAGGGGATAACACTGAAGCTTTCTTT.

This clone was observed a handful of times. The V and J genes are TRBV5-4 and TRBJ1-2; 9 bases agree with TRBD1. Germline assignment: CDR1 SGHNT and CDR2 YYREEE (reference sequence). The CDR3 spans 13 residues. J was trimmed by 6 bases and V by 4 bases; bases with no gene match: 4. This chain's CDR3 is CASSPQGAHGYTF. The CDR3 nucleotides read TGTGCCAGCAGCCCACAGGGGGCGCATGGCTACACCTTC.

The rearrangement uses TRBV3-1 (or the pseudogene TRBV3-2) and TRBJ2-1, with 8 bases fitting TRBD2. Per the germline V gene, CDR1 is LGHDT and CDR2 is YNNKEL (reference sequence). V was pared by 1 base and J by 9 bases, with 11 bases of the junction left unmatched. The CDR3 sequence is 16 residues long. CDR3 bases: TGTGCCAGCAGCCAAGGTGGCGGGGGGCCCTCGGTTGAGCAGTTCTTC. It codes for CASSQGGGGPSVEQFF.

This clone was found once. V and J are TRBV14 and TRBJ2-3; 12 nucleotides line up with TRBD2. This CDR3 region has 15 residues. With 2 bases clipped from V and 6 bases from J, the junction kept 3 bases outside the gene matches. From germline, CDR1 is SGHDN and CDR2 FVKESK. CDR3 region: CASSQLAGGFDTQYF. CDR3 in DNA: TGTGCCAGCAGCCAACTAGCGGGGGGGTTTGATACGCAGTATTTT.

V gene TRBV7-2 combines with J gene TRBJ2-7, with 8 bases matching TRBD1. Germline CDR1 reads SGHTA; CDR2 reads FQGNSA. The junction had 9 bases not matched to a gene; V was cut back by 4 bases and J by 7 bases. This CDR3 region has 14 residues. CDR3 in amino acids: CASSSGQARREQYF. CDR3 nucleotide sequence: TGTGCCAGCAGCTCGGGACAGGCCAGGCGGGAGCAGTACTTC.

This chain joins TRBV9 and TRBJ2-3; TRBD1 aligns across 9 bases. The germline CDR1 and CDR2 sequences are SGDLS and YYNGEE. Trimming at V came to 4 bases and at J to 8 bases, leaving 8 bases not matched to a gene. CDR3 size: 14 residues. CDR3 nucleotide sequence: TGTGCCAGCAGCCCCCGGGACAGGGTTGTTACGCAGTATTTT. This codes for CASSPRDRVVTQYF.

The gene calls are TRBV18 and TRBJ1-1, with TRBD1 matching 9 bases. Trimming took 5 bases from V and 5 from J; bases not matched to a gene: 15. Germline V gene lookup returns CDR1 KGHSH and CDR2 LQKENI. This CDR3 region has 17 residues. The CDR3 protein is CASSKSNDRGRKTEAFF. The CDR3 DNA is TGTGCCAGCTCAAAATCGAACGACAGGGGGAGGAAGACTGAAGCTTTCTTT. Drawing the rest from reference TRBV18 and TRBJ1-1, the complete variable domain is NAGVMQNPRHLVRRRGQEARLRCSPMKGHSHVYWYRQLPEEGLKFMVYLQKENIIDESGMPKERFSAEFPKEGPSILRIQQVVRGDSAAYFCASSKSNDRGRKTEAFFGQGTRLTVV.

CDR3 sequence: CASSLVEGGAGELFF. CDR3 sequence (DNA): TGTGCCAGCAGCTTGGTGGAGGGGGGGGCCGGGGAGCTGTTTTTT. This sequence joins TRBV5-4 and TRBJ2-2; a possible D gene is TRBD2 (7 bases). Germline V lookup: CDR1 SGHNT, CDR2 YYREEE (reference sequence). The CDR3 spans 15 residues. Trimming removed 0 bases from V and 6 bases from J, with 12 bases in between.

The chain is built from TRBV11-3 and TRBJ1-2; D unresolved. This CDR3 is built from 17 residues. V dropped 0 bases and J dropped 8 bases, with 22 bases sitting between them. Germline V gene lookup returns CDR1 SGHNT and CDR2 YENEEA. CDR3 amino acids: CASSLEGDSELGMGYTF. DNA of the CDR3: TGTGCCAGCAGCTTAGAGGGAGATTCGGAGTTAGGGATGGGCTACACCTTC.

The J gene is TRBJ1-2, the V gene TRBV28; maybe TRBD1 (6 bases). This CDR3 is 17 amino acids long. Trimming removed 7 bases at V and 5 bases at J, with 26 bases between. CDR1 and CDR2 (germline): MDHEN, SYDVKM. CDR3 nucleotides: TGTGCCAGCACCAAAGGGGGATCAGGACCCCTGAAGTATGGCTACACCTTC. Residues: CASTKGGSGPLKYGYTF.

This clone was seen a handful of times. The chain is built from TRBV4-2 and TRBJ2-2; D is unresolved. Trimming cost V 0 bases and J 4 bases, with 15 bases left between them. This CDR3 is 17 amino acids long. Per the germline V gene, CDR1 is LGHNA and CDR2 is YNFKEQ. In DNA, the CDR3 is TGTGCCAGCAGCCAAGATCTTGGCAACAGCCTCACCGGGGAGCTGTTTTTT. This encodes CASSQDLGNSLTGELFF.